One sample yielded the 27 T cell receptor beta chains listed below, sequenced in a study of shared clonotypes between healthy human individuals. Profiled with immunoSEQ multiplex PCR; TCRdb holds only in-frame clones, not every one. The sample has millions of clones; about 92% are singletons. Naive CD8 cells lacked CD45RO, underwent positive selection for CCR7 and left out terminally differentiated effector memory CD45RA+ cells. Sequencing was done on a sample of naive CD8+ T cells from PBMCs. These receptors all come from a man younger than 35 in good health. Some clones in this sample may be carry-over from other donors' samples.

Notes on this clone: The germline gene is not matched at one end of the junction; a read error may be the cause. Other DNA sequences from this sample encode an identical CDR3 as well. The chain combines TRBV7-3 with TRBJ1-1, with D possibly matching TRBD1 (5 bases). The CDR3 covers 15 residues. CDR1 and CDR2 from the germline V gene are SGHTA and FQGTGA. The CDR3 DNA reads as TGTGCCAGCAGTCGCGATGGGGCAGTGAACACTGAGGCTTTCTTT. This gives the protein CASSRDGAVNTEAFF.

The V and J genes are TRBV19 and TRBJ2-7; D gene unclear. CDR3 length: 13 residues. Germline CDR1 and CDR2: LNHDA and SQIVND (reference sequence). V shed 3 bases and J shed 3 bases, with 9 bases lying between them. Here the CDR3 reads CASSMQRNYEQYF. The CDR3, as DNA: TGTGCCAGTAGTATGCAACGGAACTACGAGCAGTACTTC.

The V call is TRBV4-1, the J call TRBJ2-7; D possibly corresponds to TRBD1 (5 bases). Between the trimmed V and J ends, which lost 0 bases and 3 bases, there was a span of 12 bases. The CDR3 extends over 15 amino acids. From germline, CDR1 is MGHRA and CDR2 YSYEKL. CDR3 residues: CASSQDGGAYYEQYF. CDR3 in DNA: TGCGCCAGCAGCCAAGATGGTGGGGCCTACTACGAGCAGTACTTC.

In regard to this clone: The same CDR3 is also encoded by other DNA sequences in this sample. The chain employs TRBV27 and TRBJ2-1; TRBD2 matches at 11 bases. This CDR3 is 16 amino acids long. Looked up from germline, CDR1 is MNHEY and CDR2 is SMNVEV (reference sequence). J gave up 4 bases and V 2 bases, and 4 bases lay outside the gene matches. Here the CDR3 reads CASSLLLAGGYNEQFF. DNA for the CDR3: TGTGCCAGCAGTTTACTTCTAGCGGGGGGATACAATGAGCAGTTCTTC.

V usage is TRBV7-3 and J usage is TRBJ2-1, with TRBD2 matching over 8 bases. The CDR3 is 15 residues long. Per germline, CDR1 SGHTA and CDR2 FQGTGA. The V gene end was trimmed by 2 bases and the J gene end by 6 bases; junction bases not matched to a gene: 6. Written as DNA, the CDR3 is TGTGCCAGCAGCTTAGGACTAGCAGTGATCAATGAGCAGTTCTTC. Its protein is CASSLGLAVINEQFF.

A single count supports this clone. This sequence joins TRBV29-1 and TRBJ2-4; 7 bases agree with TRBD1. The CDR3 spans 14 residues. The junction had 9 bases not matched to a gene; V was cut back by 3 bases and J by 7 bases. The V gene's germline CDR1 is SQVTM and CDR2 ANQGSEA. CDR3 in DNA: TGCAGCGTTGAGTGGCAGGGGGTCGGTAACATTCAGTACTTC. Translated, it gives CSVEWQGVGNIQYF.

This chain links TRBV5-1 with TRBJ2-7; D gene ambiguous. Germline CDR1 is SGHRS and CDR2 is YFSETQ. Trimming pared 4 bases from V and 2 bases from J, leaving 10 bases between. The CDR3 spans 13 residues. The DNA for the CDR3 is TGCGCCAGCAGCGGTCTGAAGGCCTACGAGCAGTACTTC. Translating it yields CASSGLKAYEQYF. Based on the CDR3 plus reference TRBV5-1 and TRBJ2-7, the full variable domain is KAGVTQTPRYLIKTRGQQVTLSCSPISGHRSVSWYQQTPGQGLQFLFEYFSETQRNKGNFPGRFSGRQFSNSRSEMNVSTLELGDSALYLCASSGLKAYEQYFGPGTRLTVT.

This chain joins TRBV29-1 and TRBJ1-3; D is perhaps TRBD1 (6 bases). V lost 0 bases to trimming and J lost 4 bases, with 13 bases between them. CDR3 length: 15 residues. The germline V gene encodes CDR1 SQVTM and CDR2 ANQGSEA. CDR3 sequence: CSVEDRGGSGNTIYF. Written as DNA, the CDR3 is TGCAGCGTTGAAGATAGGGGGGGCTCCGGAAACACCATATATTTT.

In DNA form, the CDR3 reads TGTGCCAGCAGCTTAGTAGGCCGCCTCCCCACAGATACGCAGTATTTT. The encoded protein is CASSLVGRLPTDTQYF. The V gene is TRBV7-3, the J gene TRBJ2-3; D gene ambiguous. V was trimmed by 2 bases and J by 2 bases, leaving 14 bases between them. CDR3 length equals 16 residues. CDR1 is SGHTA and CDR2 is FQGTGA in the germline V gene.

Concerning this clone: This same CDR3 is encoded by further DNA sequences in the sample. This chain uses TRBV27 with TRBJ2-7; D perhaps matches TRBD1 (5 bases). CDR1 is MNHEY and CDR2 is SMNVEV in the germline V gene (reference sequence). The V gene lost 5 bases and the J gene lost 0 bases, with 8 bases spanning the gap. CDR3 size: 13 residues. In nucleotides, the CDR3 is TGTGCCAGCAGTGTGACAGTCTCCTACGAGCAGTACTTC. Amino acids: CASSVTVSYEQYF.

This clone was counted a few times. The genes are TRBV7-9 and TRBJ1-1; D unclear. Trimming pared 5 bases from V and 4 bases from J, leaving 14 bases between. CDR1 is SEHNR, CDR2 FQNEAQ, per germline (reference sequence). This CDR3 has 14 amino acids. This CDR3 is CASSPLVVITEAFF. The CDR3 region has the DNA TGTGCCAGCAGCCCTCTCGTGGTTATCACTGAAGCTTTCTTT.

The CDR3 DNA sequence: TGTGCCAGTAGTATGGCAGGGTCTGGAAACACCATATATTTT. Translating gives CASSMAGSGNTIYF. The chain couples TRBV19 to TRBJ1-3, with D possibly matching TRBD1 (5 bases). CDR3 length: 14 amino acids. V was trimmed by 3 bases and J by 1 base, leaving 7 bases between them. CDR1 and CDR2 from the germline V gene are LNHDA and SQIVND (reference sequence).

V and J are TRBV29-1 and TRBJ2-3, with a possible D match to TRBD2 (5 bases). Germline lookup yields CDR1 SQVTM and CDR2 ANQGSEA. V lost 3 bases, J lost 0 bases, and 25 bases lay in between. CDR3 size: 19 residues. CDR3 loop: CSVEYLAPTHLPSTDTQYF. CDR3 DNA sequence: TGCAGCGTTGAGTACCTAGCTCCCACTCACTTACCTAGCACAGATACGCAGTATTTT.

V is TRBV4-1 and J is TRBJ2-7; D perhaps matches TRBD2 (6 bases). The CDR3 is 17 amino acids. Germline CDR1 MGHRA, CDR2 YSYEKL. Trimming removed 1 base at V and 0 bases at J, with 16 bases between. CDR3 residues: CASSQAARDSSSYEQYF. The DNA for the CDR3 is TGCGCCAGCAGCCAAGCCGCTCGGGACTCGAGCTCCTACGAGCAGTACTTC.

The J gene is TRBJ2-2, the V gene TRBV4-2; 8 nucleotides align to TRBD2. CDR1 and CDR2 from the germline V gene are LGHNA and YNFKEQ. V shed 8 bases and J 1 base; nucleotides not matched to a gene: 6. The CDR3 loop spans 15 amino acids. CDR3 sequence reads: CASQPSGGNTGELFF. CDR3 bases: TGTGCCAGCCAGCCAAGCGGGGGGAACACCGGGGAGCTGTTTTTT.

This CDR3 is CASGAIPRTGGSGANVLTF. The CDR3 DNA sequence: TGTGCCAGTGGAGCTATTCCCCGGACAGGGGGCTCTGGGGCCAACGTCCTGACTTTC. This chain uses TRBV7-9 with TRBJ2-6; 10 bases agree with TRBD1. The CDR3 runs 19 residues. CDR1 SEHNR and CDR2 FQNEAQ come from the germline V gene (reference sequence). The J segment lost 0 bases and the V segment lost 9 bases, leaving 14 bases of the junction unmatched.

In the case of this clone: Other DNA sequences in this specimen translate into the identical CDR3. The rearrangement links TRBV27 to TRBJ2-7; possibly TRBD1 for D (6 bases). Germline V gives CDR1 MNHEY, CDR2 SMNVEV (reference sequence). This CDR3 has 13 amino acids. V dropped 4 bases and J dropped 1 base, with 8 bases sitting between them. In DNA, the CDR3 is TGTGCCAGCAGTTCGGACAGTTCCTACGAGCAGTACTTC. Amino acid sequence: CASSSDSSYEQYF.

The rearrangement uses TRBV14 and TRBJ2-7, with 13 bases matching TRBD2. Germline CDR1 reads SGHDN; CDR2 reads FVKESK. The CDR3 is 17 amino acids. V dropped 2 bases and J dropped 1; count of bases not matched to a gene: 5. The CDR3 sequence: CASSQRLAGGGSYEQYF. The DNA for the CDR3 is TGTGCCAGCAGCCAAAGACTAGCGGGAGGAGGATCCTACGAGCAGTACTTC.

The chain carries TRBV7-6 and TRBJ2-7, with TRBD2 identical over 10 bases. CDR3 length equals 17 residues. Germline V gene data show CDR1 as SGHVS and CDR2 as FNYEAQ. Trimming removed 4 bases from V and 3 bases from J; junction bases left unmatched: 12. The CDR3 reads CASSSRRSGRGVYEQYF. The CDR3 DNA is TGTGCCAGCAGCTCGAGAAGAAGCGGGAGGGGGGTCTACGAGCAGTACTTC.

The J gene is TRBJ1-5, the V gene TRBV7-8; D gene ambiguous. Trimming left V 2 bases short and J 1 base short, with 6 bases between. CDR1 and CDR2 (germline): SGHVS, FQNEAQ. The CDR3 is made up of 14 amino acids. The CDR3 DNA is TGTGCCAGCAGCTTATCTCTCAGCAATCAGCCCCAGCATTTT. Amino acid sequence: CASSLSLSNQPQHF. Full variable domain (rest looked up from reference TRBV7-8 and TRBJ1-5): GAGVSQSPRYKVAKRGQDVALRCDPISGHVSLFWYQQALGQGPEFLTYFQNEAQLDKSGLPSDRFFAERPEGSVSTLKIQRTQQEDSAVYLCASSLSLSNQPQHFGDGTRLSIL.

The J gene is TRBJ1-4, the V gene TRBV19; no clear D gene. Trimming took 3 bases from V and 7 from J, leaving 9 bases between them. The CDR3 loop spans 13 amino acids. Germline lookup yields CDR1 LNHDA and CDR2 SQIVND (reference sequence). CDR3 nucleotide sequence: TGTGCCAGTAGTATGGCCGGGCCTGAAAAACTGTTTTTT. Translated: CASSMAGPEKLFF.

CDR3 nucleotides: TGCGCCAGCAGGGGGTCGCGCGAGCAGTTCTTC. Translated, it gives CASRGSREQFF. The V call is TRBV5-1, the J call TRBJ2-1; D gene uncertain. The CDR3 extends over 11 amino acids. CDR1 is SGHRS and CDR2 is YFSETQ in the germline V gene. The V end was cut by 5 bases, the J end by 10 bases, with 10 bases between.

In regard to this clone: This CDR3 is also generated by other DNA sequences in the sample. The chain has TRBV28 and TRBJ2-7; unclear D gene. V shed 3 bases and J shed 0 bases, with 6 bases lying between them. CDR3 length: 13 amino acids. In germline, CDR1 is MDHEN, CDR2 SYDVKM. CDR3 DNA sequence: TGTGCCAGCAGTTTTCCGAGCTCCTACGAGCAGTACTTC. Protein sequence: CASSFPSSYEQYF.

This clone was picked up a small number of times. V gene TRBV27 combines with J gene TRBJ1-1, with 8 bases aligning to TRBD1. Germline V CDR1 and CDR2: MNHEY, SMNVEV (reference sequence). CDR3 length: 15 amino acids. V was clipped by 7 bases and J by 1 base; unmatched bases: 8. Here the CDR3 DNA reads TGTGCCAGCACTCTCAGGGGGCGGGCGAACACTGAAGCTTTCTTT. It encodes CASTLRGRANTEAFF.

The V gene is TRBV18, the J gene TRBJ2-1; 10 bases agree with TRBD2. CDR3 length equals 17 residues. Germline CDR1 and CDR2: KGHSH and LQKENI. The ends lost 0 bases at V and 1 base at J; junction bases unmatched: 3. CDR3 sequence (DNA): TGTGCCAGCTCACCACCGGGACTAGCGCTGTCCTACAATGAGCAGTTCTTC. Translating gives CASSPPGLALSYNEQFF. Complete variable domain (other parts from reference TRBV18 and TRBJ2-1): NAGVMQNPRHLVRRRGQEARLRCSPMKGHSHVYWYRQLPEEGLKFMVYLQKENIIDESGMPKERFSAEFPKEGPSILRIQQVVRGDSAAYFCASSPPGLALSYNEQFFGPGTRLTVL.

The chain couples TRBV27 to TRBJ2-1; 12 bases fit TRBD2. CDR1 and CDR2 (germline): MNHEY, SMNVEV (reference sequence). The CDR3 is made up of 18 amino acids. Trimming cost V 5 bases and J 6 bases; bases outside gene matches: 14. The CDR3: CASSTPGTSGLRGNEQFF. The CDR3 nucleotides are TGTGCCAGCAGTACTCCGGGGACTAGCGGGTTACGGGGCAATGAGCAGTTCTTC.

V usage is TRBV11-2 and J usage is TRBJ1-4, with a possible D match to TRBD1 (6 bases). The CDR3 covers 17 residues. Germline CDR1 is SGHAT and CDR2 is FQNNGV. V was clipped by 1 base and J by 5 bases, with 17 bases between them. This CDR3 is CASSLVHSRGANEKLFF. The CDR3 DNA reads TGTGCCAGCAGCTTAGTCCATTCTCGGGGGGCGAATGAAAAACTGTTTTTT.